These T cell receptor beta chains were read from a single sample in a study of blood T cell repertoires in COVID-19. The method was immunoSEQ multiplex PCR; TCRdb's version includes in-frame clones alone and lacks a portion of them. The top ten hold 6% to 7.5% of the sample, which has more than 200,000 clones, more than 70% seen once. Sequencing used PBMCs or T cells enriched from blood (not recorded which). The receptor source for this set is a middle-aged woman with acute COVID-19. Each CDR3 is given with its conserved first and last residue. The order of the fields is clone size, J gene, V gene, D gene, CDR3 DNA, CDR3 protein. D genes are given only for firm matches. Part of the rows lack a size; the others show once, few, many or a class for expanded clones.

>.|TRBJ1-2|TRBV12-3/TRBV12-4|.
TGTGCCAGCAGTTTACGCAGTTATGGCTACACCTTC
CASSLRSYGYTF
>.|TRBJ2-5|TRBV15|.
TGTGCCACCAGCAGAGATCAGGGCAGGGAAGAGACCCAGTACTTC
CATSRDQGREETQYF
>once|TRBJ2-3|TRBV7-9|TRBD2
TGTGCCAGCAGCTTAGCAATAGCGGGAGGGGACACAGATACGCAGTATTTT
CASSLAIAGGDTDTQYF
>.|TRBJ2-3|TRBV7-3|TRBD2
TGTGCCAGCAGCTCGGGAGCGGGGGGCTCCACAGATACGCAGTATTTT
CASSSGAGGSTDTQYF
>.|TRBJ1-5|TRBV6-2/TRBV6-3|TRBD1
TGTGCCAGCAGTTACTCGGGGGGACAGAGCAATCAGCCCCAGCATTTT
CASSYSGGQSNQPQHF
>.|TRBJ2-5|TRBV7-3|.
TGTGCCAGCAGCTTAAATCCTAGTTCGGAGACCCAGTACTTC
CASSLNPSSETQYF
>.|TRBJ1-1|TRBV29-1|TRBD1
TGCAGCGTCGGACAGGGGGCTATGAACACTGAAGCTTTCTTT
CSVGQGAMNTEAFF
>.|TRBJ1-6|TRBV3-1/TRBV3-2|.
TGTGCCAGCAGCTTAGGGGGTACTTCACCCCTCCACTTT
CASSLGGTSPLHF
>.|TRBJ1-4|TRBV9|TRBD1
TGTGCCAGCAGCCTCCTGGGACAGGGTAATGAAAAACTGTTTTTT
CASSLLGQGNEKLFF
>.|TRBJ2-3|TRBV4-1|.
TGCGCCAGCAGCGATAGGGGACTCAGAAGTGGGAGAAACACAGATACGCAGTATTTT
CASSDRGLRSGRNTDTQYF
>.|TRBJ1-1|TRBV7-3|TRBD1
TGTGCCAGCAGCAAAACAGGGGTCCGGGAAGCTTTCTTT
CASSKTGVREAFF
>once|TRBJ1-4|TRBV12-5|.
TGTGCTAGTGGTTTGGCTACGGTTCCAACTAATGAAAAACTGTTTTTT
CASGLATVPTNEKLFF
>.|TRBJ2-4|TRBV24-1|TRBD1
TGTGCCACCAGTGATCGCGGACAGGGCAGCACCAAAAACATTCAGTACTTC
CATSDRGQGSTKNIQYF
>once|TRBJ1-1|TRBV7-2|TRBD1
TGTGCCAGCAGCCCAGACAGGGCCGGGGGCACTGAAGCTTTCTTT
CASSPDRAGGTEAFF
>once|TRBJ2-7|TRBV29-1|.
TGCAGCGTTAGAGTAGTGTCCTTGCACGAGCAGTACTTC
CSVRVVSLHEQYF
>.|TRBJ2-5|TRBV9|.
TGTGCCAGCAGCGCTGGGACTGGCCCCCAAGAGACCCAGTACTTC
CASSAGTGPQETQYF
>.|TRBJ1-4|TRBV19|TRBD1
TGTGCCAGTAGTATATCCGGAGGGGGCATTGAAAAACTGTTTTTT
CASSISGGGIEKLFF
>.|TRBJ1-4|TRBV7-9|TRBD1
TGTGCCAGCAGCTTAGGACAGGGTTTCGGAAAACTGTTTTTT
CASSLGQGFGKLFF
>.|TRBJ1-2|TRBV3-1/TRBV3-2|.
TGTGCCAGCAGCCAAGAGAACGGTGGCTACACCTTC
CASSQENGGYTF
>.|TRBJ1-1|TRBV4-1|.
TGCGCCAGCAGCCAAGATCGAGGCTCGGGGTCAAGGGACACTGAAGCTTTCTTT
CASSQDRGSGSRDTEAFF
>.|TRBJ2-5|TRBV20-1|.
TGCAGTGCTAGTGCCTCTCCCCAAGAGACCCAGTACTTC
CSASASPQETQYF
>.|TRBJ2-7|TRBV28|.
TGTGCCAGCAGCACCTTACTGGCGGAGGGCTACGAGCAGTACTTC
CASSTLLAEGYEQYF
>.|TRBJ1-3|TRBV5-1|.
TGCGCCAGCAGCCTCGACACGGTTGGAAACACCATATATTTT
CASSLDTVGNTIYF
>.|TRBJ1-1|TRBV7-3|.
TGTGCCAGCAGCTCCGGGAGGAACACTGAAGCTTTCTTT
CASSSGRNTEAFF
>.|TRBJ2-1|TRBV5-1|.
TGCGCCAGCAGCTTGGCTACAGCCAACAATGAGCAGTTCTTC
CASSLATANNEQFF
>.|TRBJ1-2|TRBV2|.
TGTGCCAGCAGTGAAAATTGGGTGGAGACCTTC
CASSENWVETF
>.|TRBJ1-2|TRBV7-3|.
TGTGCCAGCAGCGCAAGCCCAGGGGATGGCTACACCTTC
CASSASPGDGYTF
>.|TRBJ1-4|TRBV5-1|.
TGCGCCAGCAGGAGTTTCTCTAATGAAAAACTGTTTTTT
CASRSFSNEKLFF
>.|TRBJ1-1|TRBV6-1|.
TGTGCCAGCAGTGAAGCCGGCGGGGGCACTGAAGCTTTCTTT
CASSEAGGGTEAFF
>.|TRBJ1-3|TRBV9|TRBD1
TGTGCCAGCAGCGTAGCCCCCTCGACAGGGGGCGCGGGGGGAAACACCATATATTTT
CASSVAPSTGGAGGNTIYF
>.|TRBJ2-1|TRBV28|TRBD2
TGTGCCAGCAGTAGTCCTTCGCGGGGGGCCTACAATGAGCAGTTCTTC
CASSSPSRGAYNEQFF
>.|TRBJ1-1|TRBV28|TRBD1
TGTGCCAGCAGTTTCCCGGACAGGATGGCTTTCTTT
CASSFPDRMAFF
>few|TRBJ2-6|TRBV6-2/TRBV6-3|.
TGTGCCAGCAGTTACTCCGGGGAGTTAGATTCTAGTTCCTCTGGGGCCAACGTCCTGACTTTC
CASSYSGELDSSSSGANVLTF
>once|TRBJ1-5|TRBV28|TRBD1
TGTGCCAGCAGTTTAACAGGGGATCAGCCCCAGCATTTT
CASSLTGDQPQHF
>.|TRBJ1-3|TRBV3-1/TRBV3-2|TRBD1
TGTGCCAGCAGCCTAGACGGGACAGGGAGCGGAAACACCATATATTTT
CASSLDGTGSGNTIYF
>.|TRBJ2-3|TRBV2|.
TGTGCCAGCAGTCCCGACGGGGATACGCAGTATTTT
CASSPDGDTQYF
>once|TRBJ1-1|TRBV24-1|TRBD1
TGTGCCACCAGTGATTCAGGGGGACACACTGAAGCTTTCTTT
CATSDSGGHTEAFF
>.|TRBJ1-1|TRBV27|TRBD1
TGTGCCAGCAGGCCGGACAGGACCCACACTGAAGCTTTCTTT
CASRPDRTHTEAFF
>.|TRBJ1-6|TRBV9|.
TGTGCCAGCAGCGTAGGGGACTTGAATTCACCCCTCCACTTT
CASSVGDLNSPLHF
>.|TRBJ1-5|TRBV5-6|TRBD1
TGTGCCAGCAGCTTCCAGGGACAGGGGGCAAATCAGCCCCAGCATTTT
CASSFQGQGANQPQHF
>.|TRBJ1-1|TRBV7-3|.
TGTGCCAGCAGCTCCGAGGGGGTGCTCGTGACTGAAGCTTTCTTT
CASSSEGVLVTEAFF
>.|TRBJ2-7|TRBV7-8|TRBD1
TGTGCCAGCAGCTTGTTGGACAGGGGAGGCGAGCAGTACTTC
CASSLLDRGGEQYF
>.|TRBJ2-1|TRBV7-9|TRBD2
TGTGCCAGCAGCCGCGGGACTAGCGGAATCTCGGGACTCTACAATGAGCAGTTCTTC
CASSRGTSGISGLYNEQFF
>.|TRBJ2-1|TRBV3-1/TRBV3-2|TRBD2
TGTGCCAGCAGCCAAGGACTAGCGGGAGTCAATGAGCAGTTCTTC
CASSQGLAGVNEQFF
>.|TRBJ1-1|TRBV19|.
TGTGCCAGTAGTATAAGGGGCGGCTACACTGAAGCTTTCTTT
CASSIRGGYTEAFF
>.|TRBJ2-7|TRBV6-5|.
TGTGCCAGCAGTTTCGGAGCGGGCTACGAGCAGTACTTC
CASSFGAGYEQYF